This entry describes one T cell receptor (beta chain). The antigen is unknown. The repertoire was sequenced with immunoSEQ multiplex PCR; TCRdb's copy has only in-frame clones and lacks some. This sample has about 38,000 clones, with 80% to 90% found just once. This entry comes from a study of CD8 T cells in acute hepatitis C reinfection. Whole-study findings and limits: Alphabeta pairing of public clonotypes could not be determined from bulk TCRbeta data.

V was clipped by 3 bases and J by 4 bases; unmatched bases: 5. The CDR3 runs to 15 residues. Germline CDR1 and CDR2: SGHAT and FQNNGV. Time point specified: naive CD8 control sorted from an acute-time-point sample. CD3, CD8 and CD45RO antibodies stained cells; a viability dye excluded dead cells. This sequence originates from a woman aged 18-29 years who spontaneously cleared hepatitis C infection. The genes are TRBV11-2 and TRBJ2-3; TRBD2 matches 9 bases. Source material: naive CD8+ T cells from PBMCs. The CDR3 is CASSFSSGSSDTQYF. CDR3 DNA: TGTGCCAGCAGCTTCAGTAGCGGGAGCTCAGATACGCAGTATTTT.